The clone carrying this T cell receptor beta chain was seen more than once but under ten times. The target antigen is unknown. The method was immunoSEQ multiplex PCR; TCRdb's version includes in-frame clones alone and lacks a portion of them. The data hold roughly 30,000 clones, with over 60% observed a single time. These data belong to a study of CD4 T cells in relation to SARS-CoV-2 and coronaviruses. The unexposed donors gave CD4+ T cells in about 2010-2018, prior to COVID-19. The cells were cultured for about ten days before CD4+ T cells were isolated. As cell numbers allowed, unexposed-donor CD4+ T cells faced SARS-CoV-2 S/N and four cold-coronavirus spikes. Trimming shortened V by 6 bases and J by 4 bases, and 16 bases separated the two germline ends. Germline V gene data show CDR1 as MNHEY and CDR2 as SMNVEV (reference sequence). The CDR3 is made up of 15 amino acids.

The sequence derives from a human donor in good health. The sequencing sample was made of CD4+ T cells from PBMCs, cultured in vitro. The chain couples TRBV27 to TRBJ1-5; weak D call: TRBD1 (5 bases). CDR3 bases: TGTGCCAGCAGGCCCCGGGGGGAGGATAATCAGCCCCAGCATTTT. It translates to CASRPRGEDNQPQHF.